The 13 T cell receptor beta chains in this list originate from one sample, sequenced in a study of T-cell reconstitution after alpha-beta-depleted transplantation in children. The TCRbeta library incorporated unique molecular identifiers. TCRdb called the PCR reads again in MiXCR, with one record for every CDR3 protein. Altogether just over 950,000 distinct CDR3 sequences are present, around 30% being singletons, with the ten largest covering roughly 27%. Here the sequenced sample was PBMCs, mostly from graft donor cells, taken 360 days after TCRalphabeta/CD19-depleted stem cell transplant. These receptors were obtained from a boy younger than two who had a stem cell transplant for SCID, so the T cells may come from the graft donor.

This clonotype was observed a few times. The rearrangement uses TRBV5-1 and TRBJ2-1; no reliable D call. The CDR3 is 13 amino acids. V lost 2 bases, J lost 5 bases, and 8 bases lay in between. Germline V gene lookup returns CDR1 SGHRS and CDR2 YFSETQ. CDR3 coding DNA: TGCGCCAGCAGCTTAGTCGGAAACAATGAGCAGTTCTTC. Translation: CASSLVGNNEQFF.

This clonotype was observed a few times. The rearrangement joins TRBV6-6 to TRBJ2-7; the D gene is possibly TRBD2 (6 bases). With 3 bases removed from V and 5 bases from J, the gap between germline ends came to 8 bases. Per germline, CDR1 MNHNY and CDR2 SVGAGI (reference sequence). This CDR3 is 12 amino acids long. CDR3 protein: CASSYGGNEQYF. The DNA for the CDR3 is TGTGCCAGCAGTTATGGGGGGAACGAGCAGTACTTC.

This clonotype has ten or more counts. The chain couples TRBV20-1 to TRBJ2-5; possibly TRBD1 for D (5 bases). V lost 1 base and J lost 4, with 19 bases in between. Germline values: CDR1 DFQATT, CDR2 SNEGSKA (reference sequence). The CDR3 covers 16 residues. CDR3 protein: CSARAIPEQEGETQYF. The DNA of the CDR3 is TGCAGTGCTAGAGCTATTCCGGAACAGGAAGGAGAGACCCAGTACTTC.

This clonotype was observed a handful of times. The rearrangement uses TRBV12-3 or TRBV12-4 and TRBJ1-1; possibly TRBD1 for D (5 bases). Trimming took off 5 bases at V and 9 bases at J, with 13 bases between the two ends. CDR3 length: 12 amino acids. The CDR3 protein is CASSPQGTQAFF. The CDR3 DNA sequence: TGTGCCAGCAGTCCGCAGGGAACCCAAGCTTTCTTT.

CDR3: CATSRTLAGGSLDTQYF. The CDR3 DNA is TGTGCCACCAGCAGAACCCTGGCGGGGGGTAGCCTGGATACGCAGTATTTT. The V and J genes are TRBV15 and TRBJ2-3; 8 bases are a match to TRBD2. CDR1 is LNHNV, CDR2 YYDKDF, per germline (reference sequence). This CDR3 is built from 17 residues. V shed 2 bases, J shed 6 bases, and the junction held 13 bases outside the gene matches.

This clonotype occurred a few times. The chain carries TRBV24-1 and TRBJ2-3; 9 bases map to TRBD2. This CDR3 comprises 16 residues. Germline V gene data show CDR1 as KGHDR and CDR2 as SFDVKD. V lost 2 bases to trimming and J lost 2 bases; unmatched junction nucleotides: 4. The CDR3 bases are TGTGCCACCAGTGATTCAAAGCGGGGGGCCACAGATACGCAGTATTTT. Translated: CATSDSKRGATDTQYF.

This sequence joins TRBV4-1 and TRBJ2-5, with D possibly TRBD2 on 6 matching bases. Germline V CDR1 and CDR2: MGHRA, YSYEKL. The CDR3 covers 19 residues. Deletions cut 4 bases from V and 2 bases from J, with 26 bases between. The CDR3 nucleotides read TGCGCCAGCAGCCCAATGGGTAGCGGTACACCGGCGGGGCAAGAGACCCAGTACTTC. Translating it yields CASSPMGSGTPAGQETQYF.

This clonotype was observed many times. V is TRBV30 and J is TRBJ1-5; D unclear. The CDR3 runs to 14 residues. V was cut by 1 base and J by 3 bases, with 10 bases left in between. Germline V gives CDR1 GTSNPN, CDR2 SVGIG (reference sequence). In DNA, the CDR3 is TGTGCCTGGAGTGAGGACCGACTCAATCAGCCCCAGCATTTT. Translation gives CAWSEDRLNQPQHF.

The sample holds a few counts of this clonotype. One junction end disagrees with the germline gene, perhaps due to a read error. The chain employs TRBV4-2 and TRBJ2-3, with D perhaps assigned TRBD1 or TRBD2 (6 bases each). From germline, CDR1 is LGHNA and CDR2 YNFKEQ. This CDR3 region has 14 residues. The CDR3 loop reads CASSKEGEADTQYF. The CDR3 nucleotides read TGTGCCAGCAGCAAAGAGGGGGAGGCAGATACGCAGTATTTT.

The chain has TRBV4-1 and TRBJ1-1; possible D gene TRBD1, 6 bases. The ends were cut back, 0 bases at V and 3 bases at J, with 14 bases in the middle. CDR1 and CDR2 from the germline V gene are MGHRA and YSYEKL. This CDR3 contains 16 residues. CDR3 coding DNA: TGCGCCAGCAGCCAAGATCAGGGGATAACTTACACTGAAGCTTTCTTT. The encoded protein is CASSQDQGITYTEAFF.

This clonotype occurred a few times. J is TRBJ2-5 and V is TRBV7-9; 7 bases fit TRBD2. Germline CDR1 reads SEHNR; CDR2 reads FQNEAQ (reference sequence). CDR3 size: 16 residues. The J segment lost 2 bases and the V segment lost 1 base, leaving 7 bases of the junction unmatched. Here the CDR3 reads CASSLGKRGRQETQYF. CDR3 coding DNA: TGTGCCAGCAGCTTAGGGAAGCGGGGAAGACAAGAGACCCAGTACTTC. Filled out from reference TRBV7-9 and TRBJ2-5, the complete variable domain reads DTGVSQNPRHKITKRGQNVTFRCDPISEHNRLYWYRQTLGQGPEFLTYFQNEAQLEKSRLLSDRFSAERPKGSFSTLEIQRTEQGDSAMYLCASSLGKRGRQETQYFGPGTRLLVL.

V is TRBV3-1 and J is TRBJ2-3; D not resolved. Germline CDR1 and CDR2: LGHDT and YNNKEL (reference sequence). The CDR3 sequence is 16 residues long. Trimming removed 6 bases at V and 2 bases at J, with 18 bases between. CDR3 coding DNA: TGTGCCAGCAGACCTGCAACAGCGTCCCTCACAGATACGCAGTATTTT. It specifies CASRPATASLTDTQYF.

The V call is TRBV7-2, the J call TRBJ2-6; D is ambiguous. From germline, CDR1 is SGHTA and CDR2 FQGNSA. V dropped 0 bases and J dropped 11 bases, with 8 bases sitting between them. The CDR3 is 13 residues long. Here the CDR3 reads CASSLAKVHVLTF. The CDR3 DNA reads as TGTGCCAGCAGCTTAGCGAAGGTTCACGTCCTGACTTTC.